Listed below are T cell receptor beta chains from one sample, sequenced in a study of cytomegalovirus exposure and HLA in healthy donors. Assay: immunoSEQ multiplex PCR; the TCRdb copy retains only in-frame clones and omits some. The sample holds some 93,000 clones, around 10% seen once. Sequencing input: PBMCs. These receptors all stem from a man aged 50 or older in good health and CMV-seropositive. Each CDR3 is given with its conserved first and last residue. Each record gives: D gene, J gene, clone size, V gene, CDR3 DNA, CDR3 protein. A D gene is named only where the DNA matches it firmly. Size is stated for part of the rows, as once, few or many counts, or as a class when the clone is expanded.

>-|TRBJ2-7|few|TRBV5-1
TGCGCCAGCAGCTTAGGTAGCATCGACGGCGAGCAGTACTTC
CASSLGSIDGEQYF
>TRBD2|TRBJ2-5|few|TRBV5-1
TGCGCCAGCAGCTTGCTAGCGGGGGAGTGGGAGACCCAGTACTTC
CASSLLAGEWETQYF
>-|TRBJ2-1|few|TRBV5-1
TGCGCCAGCAGCCCCCAGAGGCTGGCACACAATGAGCAGTTCTTC
CASSPQRLAHNEQFF
>-|TRBJ1-1|-|TRBV27
TGTGCCAGCAGTTTGGCAAGGGGGTCCACTGAAGCTTTCTTT
CASSLARGSTEAFF
>-|TRBJ2-3|-|TRBV6-5
TGTGCCAGCAGTTACGAGGGGGGGAGGTTGGATACGCAGTATTTT
CASSYEGGRLDTQYF
>-|TRBJ2-2|-|TRBV9
TGTGCCAGCAGCGTAGGGGGGGCGAACACCGGGGAGCTGTTTTTT
CASSVGGANTGELFF
>TRBD2|TRBJ2-1|-|TRBV27
TGTGCCAGCAGTTTAGAAGGACTAGCGGTTTCGAGCTCCTACAATGAGCAGTTCTTC
CASSLEGLAVSSSYNEQFF
>-|TRBJ2-3|few|TRBV4-1
TGCGCCAGCAGCCCCCTGTTATTTGCGGGAATGATAGATACGCAGTATTTT
CASSPLLFAGMIDTQYF
>-|TRBJ1-3|-|TRBV4-1
TGCGCCAGCCGCGACGCCGACCGCGGCTCTGGAAACACCATATATTTT
CASRDADRGSGNTIYF
>TRBD1|TRBJ2-5|once|TRBV19
TGTGCCAGTAGTCAGACAGGGTCAGAGACCCAGTACTTC
CASSQTGSETQYF
>-|TRBJ1-1|-|TRBV2
TGTGCCAGCAGTGCGGGACACCCGAACACTGAAGCTTTCTTT
CASSAGHPNTEAFF
>-|TRBJ1-5|few|TRBV6-1
TGTGCCAGCAGTGAAGTTCCAGGGCCTCAGCCCCAGCATTTT
CASSEVPGPQPQHF
>TRBD2|TRBJ2-5|-|TRBV30
TGTGCCTTCATCTCGACTAGCAGACAAGAGACCCAGTACTTC
CAFISTSRQETQYF
>TRBD2|TRBJ2-7|-|TRBV7-9
TGTGCCAGCAGCCTAGATCTAGCGGGAGGGCCGGGGGAGCAGTACTTC
CASSLDLAGGPGEQYF
>-|TRBJ2-5|-|TRBV5-1
TGCGCCAGCAGCCTTTGGGCCGGGGTGCCCCTCGTTGAGACCCAGTACTTC
CASSLWAGVPLVETQYF
>TRBD2|TRBJ2-7|-|TRBV5-1
TGCGCCAGCAGCCCTACCCTAGCGGGAGCCACCTACGAGCAGTACTTC
CASSPTLAGATYEQYF
>-|TRBJ2-4|-|TRBV5-1
TGCGCCAGCAGCGGGGGGGCAACTGGACTATCTAACATTCAGTACTTC
CASSGGATGLSNIQYF
>TRBD2|TRBJ2-5|few|TRBV28
TGTGCCAGCAGAATCGACTATACGACTAGCGGGAGGGCGGGGACCCAGTACTTC
CASRIDYTTSGRAGTQYF
>TRBD1|TRBJ2-7|few|TRBV5-1
TGCGCCAGCAGCTTGGAACAGGGGCCCTACGAGCAGTACTTC
CASSLEQGPYEQYF
>-|TRBJ2-6|-|TRBV27
TGTGCCAGCAGTCAACAGGGTTTAGGGGCCAACGTCCTGACTTTC
CASSQQGLGANVLTF
>TRBD1|TRBJ2-1|-|TRBV30
TGTGCCTGGGGACAGGGGCTGGGGTCCTACAATGAGCAGTTCTTC
CAWGQGLGSYNEQFF
>TRBD1|TRBJ2-1|-|TRBV19
TGTGCCAGTAGTAGGGACGACAGGGGGCGCAGGAATGAGCAGTTCTTC
CASSRDDRGRRNEQFF
>-|TRBJ1-1|few|TRBV5-8
TGTGCCAGCAGCTTCCGAACGGTGCAGGGGAACACTGAAGCTTTCTTT
CASSFRTVQGNTEAFF
>-|TRBJ1-2|many|TRBV2
TGTGCCAGCAGTGAAGGCGTTTCTGTCTATGGCTACACCTTC
CASSEGVSVYGYTF
>TRBD1|TRBJ2-7|few|TRBV5-4
TGTGCCAGCAGCGCCACAGGGGGGAAGAAGCCCTACCAGCAGTACTTC
CASSATGGKKPYQQYF
>-|TRBJ1-2|few|TRBV9
TGTGCCAGCAGCGTGGGCCATCCTAACTATGGCTACACCTTC
CASSVGHPNYGYTF
>TRBD1|TRBJ1-1|-|TRBV7-3
TGTGCCAGCAGCTTAAAAGGACAGGGCTTCGCATCGCGTGGGTGGGAAGCTTTCTTT
CASSLKGQGFASRGWEAFF
>-|TRBJ2-3|-|TRBV4-2
TGTGCCAGCAGCCCCCTCGACAGTTATAGCACAGATACGCAGTATTTT
CASSPLDSYSTDTQYF
>TRBD2|TRBJ2-7|few|TRBV7-2
TGTGCCAGCAGCTTAGGATTTAGCGGGAGAAGCTTCTCCTACGAGCAGTACTTC
CASSLGFSGRSFSYEQYF
>TRBD1|TRBJ1-6|few|TRBV6-5
TGTGCCAGCAGTCCCGAGACAGGGTGGAGTTCACCCCTCCACTTT
CASSPETGWSSPLHF
>TRBD1|TRBJ2-7|few|TRBV2
TGTGCCAGCAGTCCGACAGGGGCCCACGAGCAGTACTTC
CASSPTGAHEQYF
>TRBD2|TRBJ2-3|few|TRBV11-3
TGTGCCAGCAGCTTAACGGCGGGAGGCCTAGATACGCAGTATTTT
CASSLTAGGLDTQYF
>-|TRBJ1-5|-|TRBV6-5
TGTGCCAGCAGTGAAGGAGGGCACAATCAGCCCCAGCATTTT
CASSEGGHNQPQHF
>-|TRBJ1-5|few|TRBV6-6
TGTGCCAGCAGTTACTCATCAGGAACGGATCAGCCCCAGCATTTT
CASSYSSGTDQPQHF
>-|TRBJ1-5|few|TRBV30
TGTGCCTGGAGTGTACGCGCTATTGACAATCAGCCCCAGCATTTT
CAWSVRAIDNQPQHF
>TRBD2|TRBJ2-5|few|TRBV18
TGTGCCAGCTCACAGAATCTTCCGGGACTAGCGGGAGTGTATCCAGAGACCCAGTACTTC
CASSQNLPGLAGVYPETQYF
>TRBD1|TRBJ1-1|-|TRBV7-9
TGTGCCAGCAGCTTATCAACAGGGGCCCTGAACACTGAAGCTTTCTTT
CASSLSTGALNTEAFF
>-|TRBJ2-5|-|TRBV6-5
TGTGCCAGCAGTTGCTCGGGGCCGGCGGAGACCCAGTACTTC
CASSCSGPAETQYF
>TRBD1|TRBJ1-2|few|TRBV27
TGTGCCAGCAGTTGGTCCGGACAGGGAAGATATTATGGCTACACCTTC
CASSWSGQGRYYGYTF
>-|TRBJ1-6|-|TRBV6-5
TGTGCCAGCATGGGGGGGGCTCGGTCACCCCTCCACTTT
CASMGGARSPLHF
>TRBD2|TRBJ2-1|-|TRBV27
TGTGCCAGCACTATGACTAGCCGTGTCCGCTCCTACAATGAGCAGTTCTTC
CASTMTSRVRSYNEQFF
>TRBD2|TRBJ2-1|few|TRBV19
TGTGCCAGTAGTCCAGTGCGACTAGCGGGAGGGAGTGAGCAGTTCTTC
CASSPVRLAGGSEQFF
>-|TRBJ2-5|-|TRBV11-3
TGTGCCAGCAGCCCCTCGGGAATGGGGACCCAGTACTTC
CASSPSGMGTQYF
>-|TRBJ2-3|few|TRBV29-1
TGCAGCGCTAGGACAGGAGGGGATACGCAGTATTTT
CSARTGGDTQYF
>-|TRBJ2-6|-|TRBV25-1
TGTGCCAGCAGTGAAGCGAAAGCTGGGGCCAACGTCCTGACTTTC
CASSEAKAGANVLTF
>TRBD1|TRBJ2-1|-|TRBV10-3
TGTGCCATCAGCGACAGGGGGCCAAATGAGCAGTTCTTC
CAISDRGPNEQFF
>-|TRBJ2-7|few|TRBV7-6
TGTGCCAGCAGCTTTGGAGGGAACTCCTACGAGCAGTACTTC
CASSFGGNSYEQYF
>TRBD1|TRBJ2-7|-|TRBV6-6
TGTGCCAGCGGATGGACAGGGGACGAGCAGTACTTC
CASGWTGDEQYF
>-|TRBJ1-6|few|TRBV19
TGTGCCAGTAGTATCGAGGGCGCGAATTCACCCCTCCACTTT
CASSIEGANSPLHF
>TRBD2|TRBJ2-7|-|TRBV28
TGTGCCAGCAGTTTTCAGGGACTAGCGGGAGGAACCTACGAGCAGTACTTC
CASSFQGLAGGTYEQYF
>TRBD1|TRBJ2-7|few|TRBV11-3
TGTGCCAGCAGCCGGACAGGGGTGTACGAGCAGTACTTC
CASSRTGVYEQYF
>-|TRBJ2-3|few|TRBV4-3
TGCGCCAGCAGCCAACGGACAGTAGGCACAGATACGCAGTATTTT
CASSQRTVGTDTQYF
>TRBD1|TRBJ2-7|few|TRBV6-5
TGTGCCAGCAGTTTGATCCGGGACAGCTACGAGCAGTACTTC
CASSLIRDSYEQYF
>-|TRBJ1-1|-|TRBV12-5
TGTGCTAGTGGTCATCTCCCCGGGGGGACTGAAGCTTTCTTT
CASGHLPGGTEAFF
>-|TRBJ2-5|few|TRBV20-1
TGCAGTGCTAGGAGGGAGACCCAGTACTTC
CSARRETQYF
>-|TRBJ1-1|-|TRBV5-4
TGTGCCAGCAGCTTGTCAGGTCCTGAAGCTTTCTTT
CASSLSGPEAFF
>-|TRBJ1-4|-|TRBV30
TGTGCCTGGAGTGTATCTTCAACTAATGAAAAACTGTTTTTT
CAWSVSSTNEKLFF
>-|TRBJ2-1|few|TRBV25-1
TGTGCCAGCAGTGAGGGAGCGTACAATGAGCAGTTCTTC
CASSEGAYNEQFF
>TRBD1|TRBJ1-1|few|TRBV19
TGTGCCAGTAGGGACAGGGGGCTGGAGAACTCTGAAGCTTTCTTT
CASRDRGLENSEAFF
>-|TRBJ1-5|-|TRBV5-3
TGTGCCCCTGGGCCTCAGCCCCAGCATTTT
CAPGPQPQHF